This TCR beta chain was documented in a study of shared clonotypes between healthy human individuals. Notes on the study in general: Some clonotypes were shared by all four sorted-subset donors, while others were not shared. The non-shared ones had lower generation probabilities than the shared ones. Genetic and exposure-history diversity was limited by the small donor number. The study found 4.5% to 5% of naive CD4 clonotypes shared across a handful of donors.

V lost 3 bases and J 11 bases, leaving 19 bases between the germline ends. The CDR3 length is 14 residues. Germline assignment: CDR1 MNHNS and CDR2 SASEGT. To note about this clone: Its antigen is unidentified.

Assay: immunoSEQ multiplex PCR; the TCRdb copy retains only in-frame clones and omits some. In the table there are 2.5 million or so clones, 85% to 95% of which are singletons. The specimen sequenced was naive CD4+ T cells sorted from blood. Noted subset: CD45RA+ positively selected. The TCR originated in a young man in good health. The chain recombines TRBV6-1 with TRBJ1-1; tentatively, D is TRBD1 (6 bases). CDR3: CASSEEGGKGWAFF. CDR3 DNA: TGTGCCAGCAGTGAGGAAGGGGGTAAGGGTTGGGCTTTCTTT.